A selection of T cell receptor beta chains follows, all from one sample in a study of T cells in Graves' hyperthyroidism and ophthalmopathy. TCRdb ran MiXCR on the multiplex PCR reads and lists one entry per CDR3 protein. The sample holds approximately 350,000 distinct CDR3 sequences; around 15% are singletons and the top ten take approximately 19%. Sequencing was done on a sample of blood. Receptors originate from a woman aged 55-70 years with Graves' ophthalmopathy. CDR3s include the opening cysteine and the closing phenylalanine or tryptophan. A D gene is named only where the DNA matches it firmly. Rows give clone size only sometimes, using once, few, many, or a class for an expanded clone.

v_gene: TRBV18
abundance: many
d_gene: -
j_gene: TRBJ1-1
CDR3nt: TGTGCCAGCTCACCACAGCCCCGGTGGGACACTGAAGCTTTCTTT
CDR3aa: CASSPQPRWDTEAFF

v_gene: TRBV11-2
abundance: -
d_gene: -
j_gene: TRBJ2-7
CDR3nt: TGTGCCAGCAGCCCTGGGGCATCGGACGAGCAGTACTTC
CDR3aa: CASSPGASDEQYF

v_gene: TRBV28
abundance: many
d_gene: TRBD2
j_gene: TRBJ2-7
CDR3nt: TGTGCCAGCAGTTTAAGGGGCCGAACTAGCGGGAGACAATACGAGCAGTACTTC
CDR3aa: CASSLRGRTSGRQYEQYF

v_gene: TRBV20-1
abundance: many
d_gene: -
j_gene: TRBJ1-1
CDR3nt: TGCAGTGCTAGAGATCTTAAGTTGAACACTGAAGCTTTCTTT
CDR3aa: CSARDLKLNTEAFF

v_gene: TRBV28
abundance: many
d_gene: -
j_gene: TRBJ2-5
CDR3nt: TGTGCCAGCAGTTTACGCTGGGGGAAGCAAGAAGAGACCCAGTACTTC
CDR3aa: CASSLRWGKQEETQYF

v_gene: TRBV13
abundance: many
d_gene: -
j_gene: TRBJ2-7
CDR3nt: TGTGCCAGCAGCTTAATGGGGGGGGCTGGGCGTAGGTACTACGAGCAGTACTTC
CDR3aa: CASSLMGGAGRRYYEQYF

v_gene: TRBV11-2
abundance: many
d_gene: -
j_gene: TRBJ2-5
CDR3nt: TGTGCCAGCAGACGTCTTTCGGGGCAAGAGACCCAGTACTTC
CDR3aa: CASRRLSGQETQYF

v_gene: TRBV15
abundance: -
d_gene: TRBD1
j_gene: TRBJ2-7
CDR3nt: TGTGCCGTCGGACAGGGTCATTCCTACGAGCAGTACTTC
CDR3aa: CAVGQGHSYEQYF

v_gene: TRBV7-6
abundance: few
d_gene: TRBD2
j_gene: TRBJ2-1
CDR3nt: TGTGCCAGCAGCTTGAGCGGGGCCGGGCATGAGCAGTTCTTC
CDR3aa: CASSLSGAGHEQFF

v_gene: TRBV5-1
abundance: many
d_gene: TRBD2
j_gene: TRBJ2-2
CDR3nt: TGCGCCAGCAGCTTGGTGCTAGCGGGCACCGGGGAGCTGTTTTTT
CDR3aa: CASSLVLAGTGELFF

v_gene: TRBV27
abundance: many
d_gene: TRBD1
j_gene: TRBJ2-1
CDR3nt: TGTGCCAGCAGTCGACTAGCCGGGACAGGGGTTTACAATGAGCAGTTCTTC
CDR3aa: CASSRLAGTGVYNEQFF

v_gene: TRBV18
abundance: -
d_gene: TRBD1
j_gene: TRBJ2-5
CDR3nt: TGTGCCAGCTCACCGACAGGGGACTCGTCGACCCAGTACTTC
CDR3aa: CASSPTGDSSTQYF

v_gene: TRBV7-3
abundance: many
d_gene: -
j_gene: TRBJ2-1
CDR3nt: TGTGCCAGCAGCCCAGGGAACAATGAGCAGTTCTTC
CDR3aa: CASSPGNNEQFF

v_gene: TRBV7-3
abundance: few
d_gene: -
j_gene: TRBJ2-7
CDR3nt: TGTGCCAGCAGCCCCACCAGGGGGGCCTACGAGCAGTACTTC
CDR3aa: CASSPTRGAYEQYF

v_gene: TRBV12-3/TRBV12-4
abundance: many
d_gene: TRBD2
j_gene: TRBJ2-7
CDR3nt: TGTGCCAGCAGCCCAGGCGGGAGGGTGCGGGAGCAGTACTTC
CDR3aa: CASSPGGRVREQYF

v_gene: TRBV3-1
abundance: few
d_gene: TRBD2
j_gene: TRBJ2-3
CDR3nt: TGTGCCAGCAGCCAAGATCCGCCAGCGGGAGACCGCACAGATACGCAGTATTTT
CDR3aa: CASSQDPPAGDRTDTQYF

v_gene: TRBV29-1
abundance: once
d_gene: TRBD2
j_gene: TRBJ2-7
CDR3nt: TGCAGCGTTGTTGGGACTAGCGATGGGGCCTACGAGCAGTACTTC
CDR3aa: CSVVGTSDGAYEQYF

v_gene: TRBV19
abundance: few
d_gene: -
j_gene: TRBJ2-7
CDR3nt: TGTGCCAGTAGTATAGAGGTCGCGACCTTCGCCGAGCAGTACTTC
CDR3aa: CASSIEVATFAEQYF

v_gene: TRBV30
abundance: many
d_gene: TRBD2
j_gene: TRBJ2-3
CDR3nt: TGTGCCTGCCCCGGGGGGGCGGGAGGCACAGATACGCAGTATTTT
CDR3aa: CACPGGAGGTDTQYF

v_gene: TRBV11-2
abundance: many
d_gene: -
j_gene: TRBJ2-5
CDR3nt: TGTGCCAGCAGCCCCCCCCGAGCTAAAGAGACCCAGTACTTC
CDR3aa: CASSPPRAKETQYF

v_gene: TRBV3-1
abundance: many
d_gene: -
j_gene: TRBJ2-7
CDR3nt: TGTGCCAGCAGCCAAGATTCTGCCCACGAGCAGTACTTC
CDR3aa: CASSQDSAHEQYF

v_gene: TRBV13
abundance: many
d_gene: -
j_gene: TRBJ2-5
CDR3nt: TGTGCCAGCAGCCCCCCGGGAAGGAGAGAGACCCAGTACTTC
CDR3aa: CASSPPGRRETQYF

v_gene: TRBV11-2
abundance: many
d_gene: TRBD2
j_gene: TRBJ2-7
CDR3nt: TGTGCCAGCAGCGACGGGAGGGTCCCTCCCTACGAGCAGTACTTC
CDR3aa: CASSDGRVPPYEQYF

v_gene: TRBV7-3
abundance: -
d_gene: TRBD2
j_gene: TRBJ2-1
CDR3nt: TGTGCCAGCAGCCCTGAGACTAGCGGTTACAATGAGCAGTTCTTC
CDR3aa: CASSPETSGYNEQFF

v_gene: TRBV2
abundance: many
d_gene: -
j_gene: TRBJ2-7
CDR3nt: TGTGCCAGCAGTGAGGGTAGTTGGGACGAGCAGTACTTC
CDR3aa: CASSEGSWDEQYF

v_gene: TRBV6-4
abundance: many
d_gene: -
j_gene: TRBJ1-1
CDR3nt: TGTGCCAGCAGTGTTGATGAGGGCACTGAAGCTTTCTTT
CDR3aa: CASSVDEGTEAFF

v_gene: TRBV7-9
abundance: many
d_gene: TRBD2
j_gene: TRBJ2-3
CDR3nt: TGTGCCAGCAGTCGCCCTAGCGGGAGTGGCACAGATACGCAGTATTTT
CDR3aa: CASSRPSGSGTDTQYF

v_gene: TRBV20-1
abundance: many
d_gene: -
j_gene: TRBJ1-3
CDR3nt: TGCAGTGCTAGAGATGCGGGGTCCCAGGGGTACTCTGGAAACACCATATATTTT
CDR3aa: CSARDAGSQGYSGNTIYF

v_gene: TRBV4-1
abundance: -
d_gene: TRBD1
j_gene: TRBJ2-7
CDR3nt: TGCGCCAGCAGCCAAGCCCCACAGGGGGACTACGAGCAGTACTTC
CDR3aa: CASSQAPQGDYEQYF

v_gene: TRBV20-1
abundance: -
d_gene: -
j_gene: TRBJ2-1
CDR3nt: TGCAGTGCTTCCGGGACACGCCGCCTAGGGTCCTACAATGAGCAGTTCTTC
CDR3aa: CSASGTRRLGSYNEQFF

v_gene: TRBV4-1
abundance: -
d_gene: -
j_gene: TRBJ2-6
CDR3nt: TGCGCCAGCAGCCAAGGGCAGGCAAGCTCTGGGGCCAACGTCCTGACTTTC
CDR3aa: CASSQGQASSGANVLTF

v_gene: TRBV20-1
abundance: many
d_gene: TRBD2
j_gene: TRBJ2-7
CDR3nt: TGCAGTGCTAGAGGAGGGACTAGCGGGAGCTACGAGCAGTACTTC
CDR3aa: CSARGGTSGSYEQYF

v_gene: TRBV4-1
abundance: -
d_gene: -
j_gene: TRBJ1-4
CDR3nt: TGCGCCAGCAGCCATTCAACTAATGAAAAACTGTTTTTT
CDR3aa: CASSHSTNEKLFF

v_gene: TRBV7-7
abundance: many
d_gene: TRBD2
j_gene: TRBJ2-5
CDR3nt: TGTGCTAGCAGCTTACAGCCCGGAGGAGCGGGAGTCGAGACCCAGTACTTC
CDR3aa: CASSLQPGGAGVETQYF

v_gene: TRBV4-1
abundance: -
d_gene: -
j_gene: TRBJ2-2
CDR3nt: TGTGCCAGCAGCCCCCAGGAGTCCGGGTTGGCGAACACCGGGGAGCTGTTTTTT
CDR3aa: CASSPQESGLANTGELFF

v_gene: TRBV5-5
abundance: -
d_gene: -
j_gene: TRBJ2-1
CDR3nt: TGTGCCAGCAGCTTGTTAGCGGCCCTCTACAATGAGCAGTTCTTC
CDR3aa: CASSLLAALYNEQFF

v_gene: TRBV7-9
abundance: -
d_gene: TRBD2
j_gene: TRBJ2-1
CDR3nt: TGTGCCAGCTGGACTAGCGGGGATTTATCCTACAATGAGCAGTTCTTC
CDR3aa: CASWTSGDLSYNEQFF

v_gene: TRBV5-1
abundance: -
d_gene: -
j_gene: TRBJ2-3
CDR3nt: TGCGCCAGCAGCTTGGTTTCATCAGCAGCCCTGACAGCGGATACGCAGTATTTT
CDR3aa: CASSLVSSAALTADTQYF

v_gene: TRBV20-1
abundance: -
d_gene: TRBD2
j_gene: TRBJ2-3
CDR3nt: TGCAGTGCGCAGACTAGCGGGAGTTCCTCGGCTAGCACAGATACGCAGTATTTT
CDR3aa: CSAQTSGSSSASTDTQYF

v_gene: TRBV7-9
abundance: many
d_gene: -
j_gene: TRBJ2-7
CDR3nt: TGTGCCAGCAGCCCGCGAGAGGGGAGCTCCTACGAGCAGTACTTC
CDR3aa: CASSPREGSSYEQYF